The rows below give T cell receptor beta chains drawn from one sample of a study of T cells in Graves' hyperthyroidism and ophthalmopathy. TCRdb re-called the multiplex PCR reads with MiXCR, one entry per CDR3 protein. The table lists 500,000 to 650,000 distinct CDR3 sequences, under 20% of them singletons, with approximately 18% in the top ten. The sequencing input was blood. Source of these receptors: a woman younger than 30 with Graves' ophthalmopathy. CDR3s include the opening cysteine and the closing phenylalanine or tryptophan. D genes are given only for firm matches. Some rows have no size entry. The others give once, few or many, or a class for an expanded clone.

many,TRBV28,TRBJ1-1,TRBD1,TGTGCCAGCAGTTTCGACCCGGGACAGATGAACACTGAAGCTTTCTTT,CASSFDPGQMNTEAFF
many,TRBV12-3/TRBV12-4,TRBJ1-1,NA,TGTGCCAGCAGTTTCCGGGCCCTCATTGAAGCTTTCTTT,CASSFRALIEAFF
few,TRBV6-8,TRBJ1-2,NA,TGTGCCAGCAGTCGGGGCTACACCTTC,CASSRGYTF
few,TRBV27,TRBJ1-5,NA,TGTGCCAGCAATGAAAAGGGTAGCAATCAGCCCCAGCATTTT,CASNEKGSNQPQHF
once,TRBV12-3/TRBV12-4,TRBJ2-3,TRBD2,TGTGCCAGCAGTTTATTTGGGCTAGCGGGTCGTGATGCCGCAGATGCGCAGTATTTT,CASSLFGLAGRDAADAQYF
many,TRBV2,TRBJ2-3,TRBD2,TGTGCCAGCAGTGAATGGACTAGCGGGGGCACAGATACGCAGTATTTT,CASSEWTSGGTDTQYF
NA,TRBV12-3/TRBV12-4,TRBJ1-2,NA,TGTGCCAGCAGTCCCCATACAGGGACCTATGGCTACACCTTC,CASSPHTGTYGYTF
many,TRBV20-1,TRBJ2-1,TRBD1,TGCAGTGCTAGAGATACCGGACAGGGGAGATACAATGAGCAGTTCTTC,CSARDTGQGRYNEQFF
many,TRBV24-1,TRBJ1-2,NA,TGTGCCACCAGTAAGACAGCGAACTATGGCTACACCTTC,CATSKTANYGYTF
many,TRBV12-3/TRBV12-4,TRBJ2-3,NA,TGTGCCAGCAGTTCGCCGGGAGAGATCTCAGATACGCAGTATTTT,CASSSPGEISDTQYF
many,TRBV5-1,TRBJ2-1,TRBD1,TGCGCCAGCAGCGCGGGACAGGGGATAGGTGAGCAGTTCTTC,CASSAGQGIGEQFF
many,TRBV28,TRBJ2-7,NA,TGTGCCAGCAAACGCGGGTACTACGAGCAGTACTTC,CASKRGYYEQYF
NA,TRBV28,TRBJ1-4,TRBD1,TGTGCCAGCAGTGTTTCCGGGACAGGGAAGGATGAAAAACTGTTTTTT,CASSVSGTGKDEKLFF
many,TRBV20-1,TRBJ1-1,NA,TGCAGTGCCCCTGCTGGACTTTGGACTGAAGCTTTCTTT,CSAPAGLWTEAFF
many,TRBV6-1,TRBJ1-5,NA,TGTGCCAGCAGCCCGGACGGCGATAGCAATCAGCCCCAGCATTTT,CASSPDGDSNQPQHF
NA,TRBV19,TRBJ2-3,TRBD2,TGTGCCAGTAGTACGACTAGCGGGGGGGCCCTGGGTACAGATACGCAGTATTTT,CASSTTSGGALGTDTQYF
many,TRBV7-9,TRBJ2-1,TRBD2,TGTGCCAGCAGCTTAATTGTGACTAGCGCCAACAATGAGCAGTTCTTC,CASSLIVTSANNEQFF
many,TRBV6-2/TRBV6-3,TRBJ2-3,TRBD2,TGTGCCAGCAGCTCCCTAGCGGGGGTACCAAGGAGCACAGATACGCAGTATTTT,CASSSLAGVPRSTDTQYF
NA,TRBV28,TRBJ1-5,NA,TGTGCCAGCAGTACCGGGACACCCTACAATCAGCCCCAGCATTTT,CASSTGTPYNQPQHF
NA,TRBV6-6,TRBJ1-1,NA,TGTGCCAGCAGTTACTCGGGGGCAGGGCAGACTGAAGCTTTCTTT,CASSYSGAGQTEAFF
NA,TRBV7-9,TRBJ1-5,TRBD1,TGTGCCAGCAGCACCTCTGAGACAGGGGACAATCAGCCCCAGCATTTT,CASSTSETGDNQPQHF
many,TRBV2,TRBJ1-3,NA,TGTGCCAGCAGTGCCGAGGGCAGGAGCTCTGGAAACACCATATATTTT,CASSAEGRSSGNTIYF
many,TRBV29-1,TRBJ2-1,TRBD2,TGCAGCGTTGACGCCGGACTAGCGGACTACAATGAGCAGTTCTTC,CSVDAGLADYNEQFF
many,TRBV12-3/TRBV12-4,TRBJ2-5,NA,TGTGCCAGCAGTTTTAGGGGAAGAGAGACCCAGTACTTC,CASSFRGRETQYF